Detailed here is one T cell receptor beta chain. The data derive from a study of blood T cell repertoires in COVID-19. Study background: The origin of the acute and convalescent COVID-19 samples was the United States, Italy and Spain. In each case, the material was cDNA or gDNA derived from T cells, B-cell-depleted T cells, or PBMCs.

In the original workflow: Cell counts per sample came from amplifying reference gene primers. Profiling relied on immunoSEQ multiplex PCR, and the TCRdb table lists in-frame clones only, not all of them. For V, J and clone size, that table is used; D and trimming come from the DNA. This sample has 150,000 to 200,000 clones, with roughly 79% found just once. Germline CDR1 and CDR2: SEHNR and FQNEAQ (reference sequence). The V end was cut by 4 bases, the J end by 1 base, with 14 bases between. The CDR3 contains 16 residues. Input material: peripheral blood. The rearrangement links TRBV7-9 to TRBJ1-5; TRBD1 might be the D (6 bases). This receptor was taken from an elderly woman with COVID-19, enrolled during active disease. The CDR3 region is CASSWTEGSSNQPQHF. The DNA of the CDR3 is TGTGCCAGCAGCTGGACAGAGGGTTCGAGCAATCAGCCCCAGCATTTT.